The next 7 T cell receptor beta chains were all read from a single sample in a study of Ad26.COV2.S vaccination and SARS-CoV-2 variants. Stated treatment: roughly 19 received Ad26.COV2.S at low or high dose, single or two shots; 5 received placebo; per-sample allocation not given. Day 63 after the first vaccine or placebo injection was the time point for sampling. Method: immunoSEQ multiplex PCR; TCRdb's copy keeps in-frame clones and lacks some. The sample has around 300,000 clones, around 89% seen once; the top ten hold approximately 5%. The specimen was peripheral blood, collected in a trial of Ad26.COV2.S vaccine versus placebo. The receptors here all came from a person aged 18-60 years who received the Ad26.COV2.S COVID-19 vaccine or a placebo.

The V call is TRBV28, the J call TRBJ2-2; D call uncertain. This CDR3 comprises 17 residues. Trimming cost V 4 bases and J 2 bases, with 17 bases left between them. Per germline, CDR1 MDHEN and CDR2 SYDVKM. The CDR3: CASSSPPWHGNTGELFF. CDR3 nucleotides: TGTGCCAGCAGTTCCCCCCCGTGGCACGGTAACACCGGGGAGCTGTTTTTT.

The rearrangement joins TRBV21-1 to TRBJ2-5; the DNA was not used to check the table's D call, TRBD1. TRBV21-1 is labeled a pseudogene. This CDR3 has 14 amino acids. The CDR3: CASSFGTGVETQYF. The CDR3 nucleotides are TGTGCCAGCAGTTTTGGGACAGGGGTGGAGACCCAGTACTTC.

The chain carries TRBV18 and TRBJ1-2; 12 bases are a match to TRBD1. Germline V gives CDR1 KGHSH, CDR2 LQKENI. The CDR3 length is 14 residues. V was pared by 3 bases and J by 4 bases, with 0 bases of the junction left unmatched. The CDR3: CASSPGQGAYGYTF. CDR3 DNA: TGTGCCAGCTCACCGGGACAGGGGGCCTATGGCTACACCTTC.

CDR3 residues: CASSLAQRETQYF. CDR3 coding DNA: TGTGCCAGCAGCTTAGCGCAAAGAGAGACCCAGTACTTC. V and J are TRBV7-8 and TRBJ2-5; D is uncertain. The V gene's germline CDR1 is SGHVS and CDR2 FQNEAQ. The CDR3 runs to 13 residues. V dropped 0 bases and J dropped 4 bases, with 6 bases sitting between them.

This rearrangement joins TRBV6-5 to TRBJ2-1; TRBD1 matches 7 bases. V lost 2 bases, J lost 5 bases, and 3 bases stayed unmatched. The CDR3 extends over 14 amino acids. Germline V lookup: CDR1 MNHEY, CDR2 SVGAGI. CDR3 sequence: CASSYGGTDNEQFF. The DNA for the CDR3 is TGTGCCAGCAGTTACGGTGGGACAGACAATGAGCAGTTCTTC.

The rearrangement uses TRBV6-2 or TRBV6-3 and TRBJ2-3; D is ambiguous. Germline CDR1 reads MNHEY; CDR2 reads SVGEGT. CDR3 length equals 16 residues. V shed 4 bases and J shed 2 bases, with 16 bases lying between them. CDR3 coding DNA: TGTGCCAGCAGTTTAGAGGATTCACAGAACACAGATACGCAGTATTTT. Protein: CASSLEDSQNTDTQYF.

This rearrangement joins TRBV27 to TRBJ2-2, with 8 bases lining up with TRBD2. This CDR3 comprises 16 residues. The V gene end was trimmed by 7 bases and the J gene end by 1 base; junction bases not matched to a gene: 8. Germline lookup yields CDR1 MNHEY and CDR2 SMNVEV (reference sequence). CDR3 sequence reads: CASTPPSGGNTGELFF. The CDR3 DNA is TGTGCCAGCACCCCACCAAGCGGGGGGAACACCGGGGAGCTGTTTTTT.